This section outlines one T cell receptor (beta chain) sequence together with its context. What it binds is not known. V lost 1 base to trimming and J lost 4 bases; unmatched junction nucleotides: 4. The CDR3 is 15 amino acids. Germline-derived CDR1 and CDR2 are SGHTA and FQGNSA. Regions amplified from RNA transcripts were the TCR beta CDR3 regions. TCR CDR3 underwent first-round RT-PCR with the HTBI primer set. From the multiplex PCR reads, TCRdb called clonotypes with MiXCR, one entry per CDR3 protein. The sample lists 730,000 or so distinct CDR3 sequences; about 17% were seen once. The entry originates in a study of T cells in Graves' hyperthyroidism and ophthalmopathy. General study results and limits: Also found in blood were most expanded thyroid clonotypes above 0.001.

The diagnoses drew upon clinical symptoms, serum thyroxine and TRAb, thyroid ultrasound and orbital computed tomography. The PBMCs studied were ones that came from roughly 9.4 ml fresh peripheral blood. The sequence derives from a woman aged 45-59 years with Graves' hyperthyroidism that later progressed to Graves' ophthalmopathy. The rearrangement links TRBV7-2 to TRBJ2-7, with 10 bases lining up with TRBD2. Source material: blood. CDR3 region: CASSLVFSGGYEQYF. As DNA, the CDR3 is TGTGCCAGCAGCTTAGTTTTTAGCGGGGGGTACGAGCAGTACTTC.